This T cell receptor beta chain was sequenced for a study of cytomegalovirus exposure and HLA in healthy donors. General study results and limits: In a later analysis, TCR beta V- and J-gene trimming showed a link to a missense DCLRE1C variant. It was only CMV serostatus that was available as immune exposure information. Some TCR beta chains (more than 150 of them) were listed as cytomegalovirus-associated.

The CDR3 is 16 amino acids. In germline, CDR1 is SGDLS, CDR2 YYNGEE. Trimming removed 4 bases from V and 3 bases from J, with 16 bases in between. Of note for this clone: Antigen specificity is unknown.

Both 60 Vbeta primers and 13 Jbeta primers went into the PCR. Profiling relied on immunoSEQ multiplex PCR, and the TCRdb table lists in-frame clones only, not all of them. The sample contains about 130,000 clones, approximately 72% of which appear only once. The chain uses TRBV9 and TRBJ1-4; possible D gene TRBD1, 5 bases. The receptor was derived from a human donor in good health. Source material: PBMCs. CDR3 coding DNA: TGTGCCAGCAGCCCGAGGGAGGGGCAGGCTAATGAAAAACTGTTTTTT. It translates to CASSPREGQANEKLFF.